This T cell receptor beta chain was sequenced in a study of Graves' ophthalmopathy and Graves' hyperthyroidism. Germline V CDR1 and CDR2: DFQATT, SNEGSKA (reference sequence). Trimming shortened V by 5 bases and J by 4 bases, and 15 bases separated the two germline ends. The CDR3 totals 14 residues. Pregnancy or lactation, uncontrolled infections and other autoimmune diseases were grounds for excluding patients. Clinicians made diagnoses from clinical symptoms, serum thyroxine, TRAb, thyroid ultrasound and orbital computed tomography. It was from about 9.1 ml of fresh peripheral blood that the PBMCs came. Turning to this clonotype: Its antigen is as yet unknown.

Study-wide results and caveats: Blood was where most expanded thyroid clonotypes above 0.001 frequency also turned up.

RNA transcripts served as template for amplifying TCR beta CDR3 sequences. RT-PCR with HTBI primers came first, then second-round multiplex PCR. TCRdb processed the multiplex PCR reads anew with MiXCR; each CDR3 protein has one entry. The sample shows 600,000 to 950,000 distinct CDR3 sequences, 35% to 50% of them seen only once. The chain is built from TRBV20-1 and TRBJ1-5; D remains unclear. The sequence was obtained from an adult man with Graves' ophthalmopathy. The sequenced sample consisted of peripheral blood. The chain's CDR3 is CSAQGDGPNQPQHF. For the CDR3, the DNA is TGCAGTGCTCAAGGTGATGGGCCGAATCAGCCCCAGCATTTT.